This T cell receptor beta chain was profiled in a study of graft-versus-host responses after intestinal transplantation. Study details: Every one of the recipients received anti-thymocyte globulin induction and afterwards took tacrolimus and steroids for around three years.

This clone has only one observation. Its matching antigen is unknown. Clones were sequenced by immunoSEQ multiplex PCR, and TCRdb holds only the in-frame ones, with some missing. Here the sample spans over 55,000 clones, about 92% being singletons. CDR1 SGHRS and CDR2 YFSETQ come from the germline V gene. V lost 0 bases to trimming and J lost 8 bases, with 8 bases between them. The length of the CDR3 is 13 residues. Findings and caveats of the study: Peak circulating GvH clone levels tracked with early post-transplant HvG declines.

This TCR derives from a human donor who received an intestinal transplant. The chain is built from TRBV5-1 and TRBJ1-4; D is uncertain. The sample here was unstimulated CD8+ T cells sorted from spleen or lymph node cells, taken before intestinal transplant. The CDR3 DNA reads as TGCGCCAGCAGCTTGGCCCCGGTAGAAAAACTGTTTTTT. It encodes CASSLAPVEKLFF.